This T cell receptor (beta chain) was captured by sequencing in a study of shared clonotypes between healthy human individuals (dated by TCRdb to the early 2020s). For context, the study as a whole: Three men and a couple of women, aged 18 to 49 years, made up the cohort. For each donor, three plates each were used for CD4 naive and CD4 memory, two plates were used for CD8 naive, and one plate was used for CD8 memory. The study deeply sequenced blood TCR repertoires of about 5 healthy adults to estimate repertoire size and the extent of clonotype sharing between individuals. To increase sequencing depth and limit assay-specific biases, TCR repertoire library preparation and sequencing were carried out by different laboratories using diverse techniques. Per donor, leukapheresis produced somewhere between about 0.85 and 10 billion PBMCs.

The germline V gene sets CDR1 to ENHRY and CDR2 to SYGVKD. V loses 8 bases of germline sequence and J loses 3 bases, and the interval between the two ends is 11 bases. Including cysteine and phenylalanine, the CDR3 has 12 amino acids. Of all the DNA, just the CDR3 is kept, 36 bases in frame from base 1. Using the deep immunoSEQ assay, TCR CDR3 regions were amplified from genomic DNA by multiplex PCR. Extracted genomic DNA from each cell subset was spread evenly across all wells of several immunoSEQ 96-well plates, with each plate serving as a replicate. For sorted subsets, approximately 210 ng genomic DNA, equal to 30,000 to 35,000 T cell genomes, was loaded into each replicate PCR. Purified libraries were measured with a Qubit 3.0 fluorometer, size-checked on a Bioanalyzer 2100, and measured again with the KAPA Library Quantification kit. A separate single-read 150-cycle Illumina NextSeq 550 flow cell was used to sequence each immunoSEQ 96-well plate. As for the authors' bioinformatics: Because the immunoSEQ output held only junctional sequences and lacked quality scores, the filtering could not match the filtering applied to full-length reads. To assign V/J genes and CDR3, sequences were annotated against IMGT germline references using PyIR, a Python wrapper for IgBLAST v1.9. Reads with weak V/J assignments (E-value above 1e-6), missing CDR3, stop codons, out-of-frame junctions, or ambiguous translated residues were removed. V3J clonotypes were defined by identical inferred V gene, J gene, and CDR3 amino acid sequence. The percentage overlap between two repertoires was calculated by dividing the number of shared unique clonotypes by the size of the smaller repertoire. Repertoire richness was assessed with RTK rarefaction, the Chao1 estimator, and Recon v2.1 estimates of unobserved clonotypes. For all TCRbeta clonotypes obtained by the gDNA method from several donors, generation probabilities were computed with OLGA. Not all clones reach the TCRdb copy of this immuneACCESS table, which keeps in-frame sequences only. Checked studies attribute under half of the gap to unresolved V genes and leave the rest unexplained. That table is the source of V, J and clone size, and D and trimming were worked out from the DNA. The sample table lists some 1 million clones, 65% to 80% of them with a count of one. The top ten clones comprise 1.4% to 1.5% of the sample.

Concerning this clone: Its antigen target is currently unknown. No qualities accompany the bases; no much larger clone lies one base away.

The donors were healthy, HIV-negative adults who had no recently reported acute infections or vaccinations. Every donor was a Caucasian adult living in Nashville, Tennessee, USA. CD4+ T cells were enriched by magnetic negative selection; naive cells were then positively selected on CD45RA, and the negative fraction formed the memory subset. Blood was collected by leukapheresis, and PBMCs were isolated by Ficoll-Histopaque density gradient centrifugation and then cryopreserved in liquid nitrogen vapor phase. Analytical flow cytometry was used to check the purity and quantity of every magnetically sorted T cell population. Genomic DNA was isolated from every sorted fraction and measured by UV absorbance on a Nanodrop 2000c. The paper as a whole reports these results and caveats: Sampling was restricted to blood, and TCR repertoires in tissues likely differ from the TCR repertoires found in blood. Based on pairwise subsampling, the degree of clonotype sharing among donors was expected to be affected by sequencing depth. The genetic and exposure-history diversity represented was limited by the small number of donors. Across a few donors, around 5% of naive CD4, 3% to 4% of naive CD8, around 2.1% of memory CD4, and approximately 0.42% of memory CD8 clonotypes were shared. Higher generation probabilities were observed for clonotypes shared by all four sorted-subset donors than for non-shared clonotypes. Rarefaction of sorted-subset datasets indicated incomplete sequencing despite the large sequencing depth. Naive subsets generally had larger estimated clonotype richness than memory subsets did.

The rearranged chain carries TRBV10-3 and TRBJ2-7; the D gene remains uncertain. The clonotype comes from a man between 18 and 29 years old in good health. Sequencing was carried out using memory CD4+ T cells sorted from blood. Explained via the paper, the cell subset or site label denotes: CD45RA-negative fraction. In nucleotide form, the sequence is TGTGCCATCTCGGCCGAAATCTACGAGCAGTACTTC. This yields the protein CAISAEIYEQYF.